Each of the 17 T cell receptor beta chains below was sequenced from the same sample in a study of blood T cell repertoires in COVID-19. Sequenced by immunoSEQ multiplex PCR; TCRdb stores in-frame clones only, minus some. The repertoire holds around 270,000 clones, over 75% seen once, with about 3.1% in the top ten. Sequenced input: PBMCs or T cells enriched from blood (not recorded which). These receptor sequences come from a woman in her forties who had been exposed to COVID-19.

The chain is built from TRBV11-2 and TRBJ1-5, with D possibly matching TRBD1 (5 bases). CDR3 length: 13 amino acids. V shed 6 bases and J shed 5 bases, with 11 bases lying between them. Germline V gene data show CDR1 as SGHAT and CDR2 as FQNNGV. CDR3 residues: CASRGADYQPQHF. CDR3 sequence (DNA): TGTGCCAGCAGAGGGGCAGATTATCAGCCCCAGCATTTT.

The genes are TRBV13 and TRBJ2-1, with a tentative D call TRBD2 (6 bases). The CDR3 is 18 residues long. V gave up 4 bases and J gave up 4 bases, with 23 bases separating them. Germline V gene lookup returns CDR1 PRHDT and CDR2 FYEKMQ (reference sequence). In DNA form, the CDR3 reads TGTGCCAGCAGCTCATTAAGGGGTCGGGACTTGACTTACAATGAGCAGTTCTTC. This codes for CASSSLRGRDLTYNEQFF.

The J gene is TRBJ1-2, the V gene TRBV9, with a tentative D call TRBD1 (6 bases). V was trimmed by 1 base and J by 6 bases, leaving 13 bases between them. Germline CDR1 reads SGDLS; CDR2 reads YYNGEE. This CDR3 has 14 amino acids. The CDR3: CASSVRSTGDGYTF. The CDR3 region has the DNA TGTGCCAGCAGCGTACGATCGACAGGAGATGGCTACACCTTC.

The chain carries TRBV19 and TRBJ1-3; no definite D call. Trimming shortened V by 6 bases and J by 0 bases, and 15 bases separated the two germline ends. Per the germline V gene, CDR1 is LNHDA and CDR2 is SQIVND (reference sequence). This CDR3 contains 16 residues. The chain's CDR3 is CASSRGSTSSGNTIYF. The CDR3 DNA reads as TGTGCCAGTAGCCGAGGGTCAACGAGCTCTGGAAACACCATATATTTT.

This sequence joins TRBV3-1 (or the pseudogene TRBV3-2) and TRBJ2-5; 16 positions agree with TRBD2. V lost 0 bases and J lost 5; bases outside the gene matches: 9. Germline loops: CDR1 LGHDT, CDR2 YNNKEL (reference sequence). This CDR3 has 19 residues. CDR3 sequence reads: CASSQDQGTSGGARETQYF. CDR3 coding DNA: TGTGCCAGCAGCCAAGATCAGGGGACTAGCGGGGGGGCGAGGGAGACCCAGTACTTC.

The J gene is TRBJ1-5, the V gene TRBV25-1; perhaps TRBD1 as D (5 bases). Germline lookup yields CDR1 MGHDK and CDR2 SYGVNS. The CDR3 length is 15 residues. Trimming removed 6 bases at V and 2 bases at J, with 14 bases between. For the CDR3, the DNA is TGTGCCAGCAGCGGCTCGACAGTCCGCAATCAGCCCCAGCATTTT. This codes for CASSGSTVRNQPQHF.

The chain uses TRBV7-8 and TRBJ2-3, with 7 nucleotides matching TRBD2. Trimming took 5 bases from V and 6 from J; bases not matched to a gene: 11. CDR1 and CDR2 (germline): SGHVS, FQNEAQ. The CDR3 runs 15 residues. The CDR3 reads CASSPQAGPQDTQYF. The CDR3 DNA is TGTGCCAGCAGCCCCCAAGCGGGACCACAGGATACGCAGTATTTT.

The chain joins TRBV11-3 to TRBJ2-7; 11 positions match TRBD2. This CDR3 comprises 13 residues. Germline V lookup: CDR1 SGHNT, CDR2 YENEEA. Losses at the gene ends were 3 bases for V and 7 bases for J; bases not matched to a gene: 2. The CDR3 region has the DNA TGTGCCAGCAGCTTCCGGACTAGCGGGGAGCAGTACGTC. As protein: CASSFRTSGEQYV.

This sequence joins TRBV9 and TRBJ2-2, with 9 bases identical to TRBD2. The CDR3 is made up of 15 amino acids. Germline V gene lookup returns CDR1 SGDLS and CDR2 YYNGEE. The V gene end was trimmed by 1 base and the J gene end by 3 bases; junction bases not matched to a gene: 1. CDR3 amino acids: CASSVRTSDTGELFF. CDR3 DNA: TGTGCCAGCAGCGTAAGGACTAGCGACACCGGGGAGCTGTTTTTT.

This clone was seen a single time. This chain uses TRBV5-5 with TRBJ2-7; D ambiguous. Between the trimmed V and J ends, which lost 0 bases and 8 bases, there was a span of 9 bases. Germline values: CDR1 SGHKS, CDR2 YYEKEE (reference sequence). CDR3 length equals 12 residues. The CDR3 loop is CASSLDQLKQYF. CDR3 nucleotides: TGTGCCAGCAGCTTGGACCAGTTGAAGCAGTACTTC. Filled out from reference TRBV5-5 and TRBJ2-7, the complete variable domain reads DAGVTQSPTHLIKTRGQQVTLRCSPISGHKSVSWYQQVLGQGPQFIFQYYEKEERGRGNFPDRFSARQFPNYSSELNVNALLLGDSALYLCASSLDQLKQYFGPGTRLTVT.

This clone was counted once. The V and J genes are TRBV4-1 and TRBJ2-2; D remains ambiguous. With 3 bases removed from V and 2 bases from J, the gap between germline ends came to 10 bases. From germline, CDR1 is MGHRA and CDR2 YSYEKL. CDR3 length equals 15 residues. The CDR3 loop is CASSQGPINTGELFF. CDR3 nucleotides: TGCGCCAGCAGCCAGGGCCCGATCAACACCGGGGAGCTGTTTTTT.

This chain joins TRBV5-8 and TRBJ2-3, with 9 positions matching TRBD2. With 8 bases clipped from V and 4 bases from J, the junction kept 14 bases outside the gene matches. The CDR3 loop spans 16 amino acids. CDR1 SGHTS and CDR2 YDEGEE come from the germline V gene. CDR3 loop: CASRSRGGRRSDTQYF. The CDR3 DNA reads as TGTGCCAGTCGATCGCGGGGGGGCCGTAGGTCAGATACGCAGTATTTT.

This clone came up once. This chain connects TRBV27 to TRBJ2-2; perhaps TRBD1 as D (7 bases). The CDR3 runs 23 residues. Trimming left V 0 bases short and J 3 bases short, with 32 bases between. Germline CDR1 is MNHEY and CDR2 is SMNVEV (reference sequence). The CDR3 sequence: CASSLSGQPSISGGPVDTGELFF. In DNA, the CDR3 is TGTGCCAGCAGTTTATCGGGACAGCCCTCTATTTCTGGAGGGCCGGTGGACACCGGGGAGCTGTTTTTT.

The rearrangement joins TRBV30 to TRBJ1-2; 7 bases match TRBD1. Germline-derived CDR1 and CDR2 are GTSNPN and SVGIG (reference sequence). The CDR3 sequence is 17 residues long. V gave up 2 bases and J gave up 0 bases; unmatched junction bases: 12. The CDR3 coding sequence is TGTGCCTGGAGTAGGGCGGACAGGTCTATAGCTAACTATGGCTACACCTTC. It encodes CAWSRADRSIANYGYTF.

V gene TRBV15 combines with J gene TRBJ1-1; TRBD1 matches at 7 bases. With V trimmed by 3 bases and J by 1 base, 5 bases remained unmatched. Per germline, CDR1 LNHNV and CDR2 YYDKDF (reference sequence). The CDR3 is 15 residues long. The CDR3 reads CATSSLTGENTEAFF. As DNA, the CDR3 is TGTGCCACCAGCAGCCTTACAGGGGAGAACACTGAAGCTTTCTTT.

The genes are TRBV18 and TRBJ1-2, with D possibly TRBD1 on 6 matching bases. CDR1 is KGHSH and CDR2 is LQKENI in the germline V gene. Trimming took 8 bases from V and 0 from J, leaving 13 bases between them. The CDR3 has 14 amino acids. The CDR3 coding sequence is TGTGCCAGCGCTAAACAGGGACCTAACTATGGCTACACCTTC. Amino acid sequence: CASAKQGPNYGYTF. Variable domain in full (rest from reference TRBV18 and TRBJ1-2): NAGVMQNPRHLVRRRGQEARLRCSPMKGHSHVYWYRQLPEEGLKFMVYLQKENIIDESGMPKERFSAEFPKEGPSILRIQQVVRGDSAAYFCASAKQGPNYGYTFGSGTRLTVV.

The chain links TRBV7-6 to TRBJ2-3, with 7 bases fitting TRBD2. The length of the CDR3 is 16 residues. Germline trimming cut 1 base from V and 3 bases from J; bases unmatched to any gene: 7. Germline loops: CDR1 SGHVS, CDR2 FNYEAQ. CDR3: CASSLEGGAATDTQYF. Written as DNA, the CDR3 is TGTGCCAGCAGCTTAGAGGGAGGGGCGGCAACAGATACGCAGTATTTT. The whole variable domain, filled in from reference TRBV7-6 and TRBJ2-3, reads GAGVSQSPRYKVTKRGQDVALRCDPISGHVSLYWYRQALGQGPEFLTYFNYEAQQDKSGLPNDRFSAERPEGSISTLTIQRTEQRDSAMYRCASSLEGGAATDTQYFGPGTRLTVL.